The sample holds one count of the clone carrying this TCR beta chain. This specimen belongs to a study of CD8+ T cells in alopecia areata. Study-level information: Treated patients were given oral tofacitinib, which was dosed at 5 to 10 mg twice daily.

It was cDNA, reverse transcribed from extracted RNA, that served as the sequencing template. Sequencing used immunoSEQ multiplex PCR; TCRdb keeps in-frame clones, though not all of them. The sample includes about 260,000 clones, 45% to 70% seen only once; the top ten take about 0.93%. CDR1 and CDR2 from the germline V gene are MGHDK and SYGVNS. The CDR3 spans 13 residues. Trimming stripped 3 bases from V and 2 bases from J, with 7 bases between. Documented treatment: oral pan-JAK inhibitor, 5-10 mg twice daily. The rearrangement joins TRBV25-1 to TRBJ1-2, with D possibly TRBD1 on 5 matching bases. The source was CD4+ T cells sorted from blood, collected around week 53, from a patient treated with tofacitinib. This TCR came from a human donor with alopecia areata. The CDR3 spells CASSETVNYGYTF. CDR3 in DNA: TGTGCCAGCAGTGAGACAGTAAACTATGGCTACACCTTC.